This TCR beta chain was obtained from a study of T cells after yellow fever vaccination. Study-wide points: Booster samples showed a return of most primary-vaccination clones (roughly 96% CD4, 80% to 90% CD8). Clonotypes found in both CD4 and CD8 compartments made up a small share.

In this sample, this clonotype turned up once. Antigen: not known. One entry per CDR3 protein, called by TCRdb with MiXCR from the 5' RACE reads. The sample comprises around 200,000 distinct CDR3 sequences, around 10% of which are singletons, and about 40% rests with the top ten. Germline-derived CDR1 and CDR2 are SEHNR and FQNEAQ (reference sequence). This CDR3 comprises 14 residues. The V end was cut by 1 base, the J end by 5 bases, with 11 bases between. The chain has TRBV7-9 and TRBJ2-5, with no clear D. The receptor comes from a man between 18 and 35 years old who received the YFV17D yellow fever vaccine. Source: CD8+ T cells sorted from PBMCs, taken 15 days after the yellow fever booster vaccination. CDR3 DNA: TGTGCCAGCAGCTTAGTCAACGGACGGGAGACCCAGTACTTC. This codes for CASSLVNGRETQYF.